A single sample gave rise to the 21 T cell receptor beta chains below, sequenced in a study of breast tumors, draining lymph nodes, adjacent tissues. TCRdb redid the calling of the multiplex PCR reads with MiXCR, one entry per CDR3 protein. This table holds about 130,000 distinct CDR3 sequences, about 20% found once. The lymph nodes were axillary draining lymph nodes from breast cancer patients. Sequencing was performed on axillary lymph node tissue. The receptors shown here come from a female donor with breast cancer. Some clones in this sample may be carry-over from other donors' samples.

This clonotype was counted at least ten times. The chain has TRBV5-1 and TRBJ2-3, with 13 nucleotides matching TRBD2. With 5 bases clipped from V and 3 bases from J, the junction kept 6 bases outside the gene matches. The CDR3 has 16 amino acids. CDR1 SGHRS and CDR2 YFSETQ come from the germline V gene. CDR3 region: CASRTGTSGMTDTQYF. CDR3 coding DNA: TGCGCCAGCAGGACCGGGACTAGCGGGATGACAGATACGCAGTATTTT.

V and J are TRBV9 and TRBJ2-2; D is possibly TRBD2 (6 bases). CDR1 is SGDLS and CDR2 is YYNGEE in the germline V gene. Trimming pared 0 bases from V and 3 bases from J, leaving 9 bases between. CDR3 length: 15 amino acids. The CDR3 protein is CASSVGLGYTGELFF. CDR3 DNA: TGTGCCAGCAGCGTAGGACTAGGTTACACCGGGGAGCTGTTTTTT.

This clonotype appeared many times. V gene TRBV19 combines with J gene TRBJ2-7, with D hard to call. The CDR3 has 19 residues. Germline lookup yields CDR1 LNHDA and CDR2 SQIVND (reference sequence). Trimming left V 3 bases short and J 0 bases short, with 24 bases between. For the CDR3, the DNA is TGTGCCAGTAGTATTCGTAGGCAGGCAGAACGAACCATCTCCTACGAGCAGTACTTC. This translates into CASSIRRQAERTISYEQYF.

The table lists this clonotype with many counts. The J gene is TRBJ2-1, the V gene TRBV14; no definite D call. The V end lost 1 base, the J end lost 9 bases, and 13 bases lay between the germline ends. The CDR3 runs to 14 residues. Per the germline V gene, CDR1 is SGHDN and CDR2 is FVKESK. The CDR3 DNA follows: TGTGCCAGCAGCCAAGGTAGTCTCGTCGGTGAGCAGTTCTTC. It encodes CASSQGSLVGEQFF.

This clonotype was counted many times. One end of the junction does not line up with germline, which may come from a read error. This chain links TRBV7-7 with TRBJ2-2, with 8 bases identical to TRBD1. The CDR3 has 16 residues. From germline, CDR1 is SSHAT and CDR2 FNYEAQ (reference sequence). CDR3 protein: CASSLAGQGYTGELFF. DNA for the CDR3: TGTGCTAGCAGCTTAGCCGGACAGGGTTACACCGGGGAGCTGTTTTTT.

This clonotype was recorded at least ten times. The J gene is TRBJ1-6, the V gene TRBV4-1; D call uncertain. V gave up 1 base and J gave up 8 bases, with 6 bases separating them. The CDR3 spans 13 residues. Germline V gene data show CDR1 as MGHRA and CDR2 as YSYEKL. In DNA form, the CDR3 reads TGCGCCAGCAGCCAAGTTGCTTATTCACCCCTCCACTTT. This encodes CASSQVAYSPLHF.

This clonotype was seen repeatedly, ten times or more. V is TRBV6-1 and J is TRBJ1-2; D unresolved. Looked up from germline, CDR1 is MNHNS and CDR2 is SASEGT. Trimming took 6 bases from V and 1 from J, leaving 12 bases between them. This CDR3 has 14 amino acids. The CDR3 spells CASRGPTDNYGYTF. CDR3 in DNA: TGTGCCAGCAGAGGACCCACAGATAACTATGGCTACACCTTC.

The sample holds many counts of this clonotype. V usage is TRBV5-1 and J usage is TRBJ2-3; D might be TRBD2 (6 bases). The V end was cut by 7 bases, the J end by 0 bases, with 21 bases between. From germline, CDR1 is SGHRS and CDR2 YFSETQ. The CDR3 consists of 17 residues. The CDR3 loop reads CASGLGIADLSTDTQYF. In nucleotides, the CDR3 is TGCGCCAGCGGTCTGGGGATAGCGGACCTTAGCACAGATACGCAGTATTTT.

This clonotype was counted many times. V gene TRBV14 combines with J gene TRBJ2-1; 10 bases match TRBD2. The CDR3 extends over 14 amino acids. Germline V CDR1 and CDR2: SGHDN, FVKESK. V shed 5 bases, J shed 6 bases, and the junction held 4 bases outside the gene matches. As DNA, the CDR3 is TGTGCCAGCAGCGGTAGCGGGAGGTTCAATGAGCAGTTCTTC. Residues: CASSGSGRFNEQFF. The full variable domain, with the rest looked up from reference TRBV14 and TRBJ2-1, is EAGVTQFPSHSVIEKGQTVTLRCDPISGHDNLYWYRRVMGKEIKFLLHFVKESKQDESGMPNNRFLAERTGGTYSTLKVQPAELEDSGVYFCASSGSGRFNEQFFGPGTRLTVL.

Ten or more counts support this clonotype. V is TRBV2 and J is TRBJ2-7; 7 bases are shared with TRBD1. The junction had 9 bases not matched to a gene; V was cut back by 10 bases and J by 3 bases. The CDR3 totals 13 residues. Germline V gene sequence: CDR1 SNHLY, CDR2 FYNNEI. The CDR3 nucleotides read TGTGCCACGAGCTTGGGACAGCACTACGAGCAGTACTTC. It encodes CATSLGQHYEQYF.

This clonotype was seen a few times. CDR3 in amino acids: CAWTTRLSSSYNEQFF. In DNA form, the CDR3 reads TGTGCCTGGACAACCCGATTGTCCAGCTCCTACAATGAGCAGTTCTTC. The rearrangement links TRBV30 to TRBJ2-1; D gene ambiguous. Trimming left V 4 bases short and J 0 bases short, with 16 bases between. The germline V gene encodes CDR1 GTSNPN and CDR2 SVGIG (reference sequence). The CDR3 has 16 amino acids.

This clonotype showed up many times. The V and J genes are TRBV5-1 and TRBJ2-1; 7 nucleotides match TRBD1. V shed 1 base and J 9 bases; nucleotides not matched to a gene: 10. The CDR3 length is 15 residues. Germline CDR1 is SGHRS and CDR2 is YFSETQ. The CDR3 coding sequence is TGCGCCAGCAGCTTGTTAGGGGGCGCGGGTCGTGAGCAGTTCTTC. As protein: CASSLLGGAGREQFF.

This clonotype has ten or more counts. The chain uses TRBV12-3 or TRBV12-4 and TRBJ2-1; D perhaps matches TRBD1 (7 bases). The CDR3 runs 15 residues. Trimming cost V 5 bases and J 0 bases, with 11 bases left between them. The CDR3 DNA reads as TGTGCCAGCAGTGCGGGACAGTTCTCCTACAATGAGCAGTTCTTC. Translation gives CASSAGQFSYNEQFF.

The chain is built from TRBV6-2 or TRBV6-3 and TRBJ1-5; TRBD1 might be the D (5 bases). Germline CDR1 and CDR2: MNHEY and SVGEGT. The CDR3 is made up of 14 amino acids. The germline V and J ends were trimmed by 8 bases and 6 bases, with 17 bases remaining between them. The CDR3 reads CASGRGYEGQPQHF. CDR3 bases: TGTGCCAGCGGGAGGGGATACGAGGGTCAGCCCCAGCATTTT.

In its sample, this clonotype was seen a few times. The J gene is TRBJ2-5, the V gene TRBV3-1; maybe TRBD1 (5 bases). V lost 7 bases and J 3 bases, leaving 12 bases between the germline ends. Germline V gene sequence: CDR1 LGHDT, CDR2 YNNKEL (reference sequence). The CDR3 extends over 13 amino acids. CDR3 loop: CASNRRGKETQYF. The DNA for the CDR3 is TGTGCCAGCAATCGTAGGGGAAAAGAGACCCAGTACTTC.

This clonotype was seen many times. The chain joins TRBV9 to TRBJ2-2; no clear D gene. V was shortened by 1 base and J by 4 bases, with 11 bases between the two germline ends. CDR3 length: 15 residues. Germline CDR1 SGDLS, CDR2 YYNGEE. The CDR3 spells CASSVRHSTTGELFF. The CDR3 nucleotides read TGTGCCAGCAGCGTAAGGCACTCAACCACCGGGGAGCTGTTTTTT.

At least ten counts were recorded for this clonotype. The J gene is TRBJ2-1, the V gene TRBV5-4; D unclear. Trimming shortened V by 4 bases and J by 3 bases, and 5 bases separated the two germline ends. CDR3 length: 12 residues. Germline loops: CDR1 SGHNT, CDR2 YYREEE (reference sequence). The CDR3 DNA follows: TGTGCCAGCAGCCTTGACTACAATGAGCAGTTCTTC. This encodes CASSLDYNEQFF.

This clonotype was recorded at least ten times. The V and J genes are TRBV6-1 and TRBJ1-6, with D possibly TRBD1 on 6 matching bases. Trimming pared 8 bases from V and 6 bases from J, leaving 11 bases between. CDR1 is MNHNS, CDR2 SASEGT, per germline. The CDR3 spans 13 residues. The CDR3 DNA is TGTGCCAGCCAGGGGTCTGGTAATTCACCCCTCCACTTT. Translating gives CASQGSGNSPLHF.

As concerns this clonotype: This may come from a read error, since a much larger clone is one base off. The chain is built from TRBV7-8 and TRBJ2-7, with D possibly matching TRBD2 (7 bases). Per the germline V gene, CDR1 is SGHVS and CDR2 is FQNEAQ. The CDR3 extends over 16 amino acids. CDR3 in amino acids: CAGSLGGGPKSNEQYF. In DNA form, the CDR3 reads TGTGCCGGCAGCTTAGGGGGGGGGCCCAAAAGTAACGAGCAGTACTTC.

This clonotype was counted at least ten times. V gene TRBV19 combines with J gene TRBJ2-5; 8 bases line up with TRBD1. The CDR3 sequence is 15 residues long. V lost 4 bases, J lost 1 base, and 5 bases stayed unmatched. Germline values: CDR1 LNHDA, CDR2 SQIVND (reference sequence). CDR3 region: CASSRTGFGQETQYF. DNA of the CDR3: TGTGCCAGTAGTAGGACAGGGTTTGGCCAAGAGACCCAGTACTTC.

The sample holds many counts of this clonotype. The chain carries TRBV5-1 and TRBJ2-1; 14 bases fit TRBD2. CDR1 and CDR2 (germline): SGHRS, YFSETQ. V was clipped by 0 bases and J by 7 bases; unmatched bases: 3. CDR3 length: 16 residues. The CDR3 DNA sequence: TGCGCCAGCAGCTTGGAAGGGACTAGCGGGAGAAATGAGCAGTTCTTC. It yields the protein CASSLEGTSGRNEQFF.